A single sample gave rise to the 19 T cell receptor beta chains below, sequenced in a study of cytomegalovirus exposure and HLA in healthy donors. PCR involved 60 Vbeta and 13 Jbeta primers. The assay was immunoSEQ multiplex PCR, and TCRdb's table has in-frame clones only and misses some. Of 150,000 to 200,000 clones listed, 75% are singletons. The sequenced material came from PBMCs. These TCRs come from a man younger than 30 in good health and CMV-seropositive.

The rearrangement uses TRBV4-2 and TRBJ2-3; TRBD2 agrees at 9 bases. Germline assignment: CDR1 LGHNA and CDR2 YNFKEQ. The V gene end was trimmed by 0 bases and the J gene end by 4 bases; junction bases not matched to a gene: 11. This CDR3 spans 18 amino acids. CDR3 in amino acids: CASSQDHAGGFRADTQYF. Here the CDR3 DNA reads TGTGCCAGCAGCCAAGATCATGCGGGAGGGTTTAGGGCAGATACGCAGTATTTT.

V is TRBV27 and J is TRBJ2-7; 9 nucleotides match TRBD2. The CDR3 sequence is 14 residues long. The V gene's germline CDR1 is MNHEY and CDR2 SMNVEV (reference sequence). V was pared by 6 bases and J by 0 bases, with 3 bases of the junction left unmatched. The CDR3 nucleotides read TGTGCCAGCAGATTTAGCGGGAGCTCCTACGAGCAGTACTTC. Its translation: CASRFSGSSYEQYF.

As to this clone: A read error may produce the germline difference seen at one junction end. The chain uses TRBV7-7 and TRBJ2-2; D is possibly TRBD1 (6 bases). This CDR3 is 16 amino acids long. Germline loops: CDR1 SSHAT, CDR2 FNYEAQ (reference sequence). The CDR3, as DNA: TGTGCTAGCACCAAGCGAGGGGGTATCGGTGACGGGGAGCTGTTTTTT. This translates into CASTKRGGIGDGELFF.

The rearrangement links TRBV6-6 to TRBJ2-2, with TRBD2 matching over 9 bases. V shed 4 bases, J shed 7 bases, and the junction held 7 bases outside the gene matches. The CDR3 loop spans 15 amino acids. From germline, CDR1 is MNHNY and CDR2 SVGAGI (reference sequence). This CDR3 is CASSFSGSSGGELFF. In DNA form, the CDR3 reads TGTGCCAGCAGTTTTAGCGGGAGCTCGGGCGGGGAGCTGTTTTTT.

The genes are TRBV19 and TRBJ2-1, with TRBD1 as a possible D gene (6 bases). Germline assignment: CDR1 LNHDA and CDR2 SQIVND (reference sequence). The CDR3 extends over 14 amino acids. V shed 5 bases and J shed 8 bases, with 16 bases lying between them. As DNA, the CDR3 is TGTGCCAGTAGTCCCAGAGGGACAACTTATGAGCAGTTCTTC. It yields the protein CASSPRGTTYEQFF.

V gene TRBV18 combines with J gene TRBJ2-7, with a possible D match to TRBD2 (5 bases). The germline V gene encodes CDR1 KGHSH and CDR2 LQKENI. V gave up 3 bases and J gave up 2 bases, with 14 bases separating them. This CDR3 region has 15 residues. CDR3 region: CASSPIAGLTYEQYF. CDR3 sequence (DNA): TGTGCCAGCTCACCTATTGCGGGCCTAACCTACGAGCAGTACTTC.

The V call is TRBV9, the J call TRBJ2-2, with no clear D. V was cut by 4 bases and J by 1 base, with 11 bases left in between. Germline V CDR1 and CDR2: SGDLS, YYNGEE. The CDR3 totals 15 residues. CDR3 loop: CASSRRNRNTGELFF. The DNA of the CDR3 is TGTGCCAGCAGCCGACGCAACAGGAACACCGGGGAGCTGTTTTTT. The whole variable domain, filled in from reference TRBV9 and TRBJ2-2, reads DSGVTQTPKHLITATGQRVTLRCSPRSGDLSVYWYQQSLDQGLQFLIQYYNGEERAKGNILERFSAQQFPDLHSELNLSSLELGDSALYFCASSRRNRNTGELFFGEGSRLTVL.

The V call is TRBV7-9, the J call TRBJ2-3; D is possibly TRBD1 (6 bases). The CDR3 consists of 15 residues. V lost 6 bases, J lost 0 bases, and 13 bases lay in between. Germline CDR1 is SEHNR and CDR2 is FQNEAQ (reference sequence). CDR3 region: CASSNTGSSTDTQYF. The CDR3 nucleotides are TGTGCCAGCAGTAACACAGGGTCTAGCACAGATACGCAGTATTTT. Full variable domain (remainder filled in from reference TRBV7-9 and TRBJ2-3): DTGVSQNPRHKITKRGQNVTFRCDPISEHNRLYWYRQTLGQGPEFLTYFQNEAQLEKSRLLSDRFSAERPKGSFSTLEIQRTEQGDSAMYLCASSNTGSSTDTQYFGPGTRLTVL.

The V and J genes are TRBV4-1 and TRBJ1-1, with no clear D. Germline V gives CDR1 MGHRA, CDR2 YSYEKL. V was pared by 5 bases and J by 2 bases, with 12 bases between. There are 14 residues in the CDR3. The CDR3 region has the DNA TGCGCCAGCAGCTACCAACCAACTAACACTGAAGCTTTCTTT. This sequence encodes CASSYQPTNTEAFF.

V usage is TRBV5-1 and J usage is TRBJ1-1; a possible D gene is TRBD1 (5 bases). Per germline, CDR1 SGHRS and CDR2 YFSETQ. Trimming pared 1 base from V and 2 bases from J, leaving 9 bases between. This CDR3 is 14 amino acids long. The CDR3 DNA reads as TGCGCCAGCAGCTTGACAGGCACCAACACTGAAGCTTTCTTT. This encodes CASSLTGTNTEAFF.

The chain carries TRBV5-1 and TRBJ2-7; 8 bases agree with TRBD1. V shed 3 bases, J shed 5 bases, and the junction held 4 bases outside the gene matches. Germline V gene sequence: CDR1 SGHRS, CDR2 YFSETQ. The CDR3 sequence is 13 residues long. The CDR3: CASSSRQGNEQYF. The CDR3 DNA sequence: TGCGCCAGCAGCTCCAGACAGGGGAACGAGCAGTACTTC.

The chain uses TRBV11-2 and TRBJ2-5, with 9 bases aligning to TRBD2. Germline lookup yields CDR1 SGHAT and CDR2 FQNNGV. V was clipped by 5 bases and J by 1 base; unmatched bases: 2. The CDR3 has 14 amino acids. Here the CDR3 DNA reads TGTGCCAGCAGCCTTAGCGGGGGCCAAGAGACCCAGTACTTC. Its protein product is CASSLSGGQETQYF.

The chain couples TRBV6-4 to TRBJ2-7, with 8 bases aligning to TRBD2. CDR3 length: 15 amino acids. V was clipped by 5 bases and J by 2 bases; unmatched bases: 8. CDR1 is MRHNA and CDR2 is SNTAGT in the germline V gene. The CDR3 DNA sequence: TGTGCCAGCAGTCGCGAACTAGCGGAAACCTACGAGCAGTACTTC. Translating gives CASSRELAETYEQYF.

This clone was observed a single time. The chain joins TRBV7-9 to TRBJ2-2; TRBD2 is a possible D gene (5 bases). This CDR3 has 13 residues. The germline V and J ends were trimmed by 4 bases and 10 bases, with 13 bases remaining between them. Germline CDR1 SEHNR, CDR2 FQNEAQ (reference sequence). The CDR3 reads CASSSGGPLELFF. CDR3 nucleotides: TGTGCCAGCAGCTCCGGAGGACCTTTGGAGCTGTTTTTT.

For the CDR3, the DNA is TGTGCCAGTAGTTCGTCCGGTCTTCGGGGGACCGGGGAGCTGTTTTTT. Amino acids: CASSSSGLRGTGELFF. The chain uses TRBV19 and TRBJ2-2; tentatively, D is TRBD2 (6 bases). Germline assignment: CDR1 LNHDA and CDR2 SQIVND (reference sequence). V was clipped by 5 bases and J by 5 bases, with 18 bases between them. The CDR3 has 16 residues.

This clone was picked up one time. This chain joins TRBV28 and TRBJ2-1; possibly TRBD2 for D (6 bases). CDR3 length: 15 amino acids. V lost 3 bases and J lost 2, with 11 bases in between. Germline lookup yields CDR1 MDHEN and CDR2 SYDVKM. The DNA for the CDR3 is TGTGCCAGCAGTTTTTGGGTAGCGGCCTACAATGAGCAGTTCTTC. This codes for CASSFWVAAYNEQFF. Looking up the rest from reference TRBV28 and TRBJ2-1 gives the full variable domain: DVKVTQSSRYLVKRTGEKVFLECVQDMDHENMFWYRQDPGLGLRLIYFSYDVKMKEKGDIPEGYSVSREKKERFSLILESASTNQTSMYLCASSFWVAAYNEQFFGPGTRLTVL.

On this clone: Mismatch with germline at one junction end may stem from a read error. The gene calls are TRBV7-7 and TRBJ2-2, with 10 nucleotides matching TRBD1. The germline V gene encodes CDR1 SSHAT and CDR2 FNYEAQ (reference sequence). CDR3 size: 15 residues. CDR3 nucleotide sequence: TGTGCTAGCAGCTCAAGGACAGGGGGAACCGGGGAGCTGTTTTTT. This translates into CASSSRTGGTGELFF.

In its sample, this clone was seen a few times. This sequence joins TRBV2 and TRBJ1-5; no firm D call. The V gene lost 3 bases and the J gene lost 0 bases, with 12 bases spanning the gap. Germline CDR1 SNHLY, CDR2 FYNNEI. The length of the CDR3 is 16 residues. CDR3 loop: CASSDRREFSNQPQHF. The DNA for the CDR3 is TGTGCCAGCAGTGACAGGAGGGAATTTAGCAATCAGCCCCAGCATTTT.

V is TRBV27 and J is TRBJ2-6; 9 nucleotides match TRBD1. Germline loops: CDR1 MNHEY, CDR2 SMNVEV (reference sequence). V lost 4 bases and J lost 2; bases outside the gene matches: 3. The CDR3 runs to 16 residues. The CDR3 DNA reads as TGTGCCAGCAGTTCAACAGGGGGCGCTGGGGCCAACGTCCTGACTTTC. Translating gives CASSSTGGAGANVLTF.